The rows below give T cell receptor beta chains drawn from one sample of a study of T-cell memory formation after mild COVID-19. TCRdb fed the 5' RACE reads into MiXCR, producing one record per CDR3 protein. Of 300,000 to 350,000 distinct CDR3 sequences listed, 15% to 20% are singletons. The sample taken for sequencing was PBMCs or a T cell subset sorted from them (not recorded which). The receptors originated from a man aged 18 to 35 who had mild COVID-19 (a few samples of this study predate the infection). Cell type and time point are not known. Both conserved end residues are part of each CDR3. A D gene is named only where the DNA matches it firmly. Size is stated for part of the rows, as once, few or many counts, or as a class when the clone is expanded.

d_call j_call v_call clone_size cdr3_nt cdr3_aa
- TRBJ1-1 TRBV10-3 few TGTGCCATCAGTGTGGGGACAACCAGGAATGAAGCTTTCTTT CAISVGTTRNEAFF
- TRBJ2-2 TRBV28 - TGTGCCAGCAGTCCGAGTGGGGCGGCCAACACCGGGGAGCTGTTTTTT CASSPSGAANTGELFF
- TRBJ2-3 TRBV11-2 once TGTGCCAGCAGCCGTAGGGGGGATACAGATACGCAGTATTTT CASSRRGDTDTQYF
TRBD1 TRBJ1-6 TRBV4-3 few TGCGCCAGCAGCAACCGGGACAGGGTTTCACCCCTCCACTTT CASSNRDRVSPLHF
TRBD1 TRBJ2-2 TRBV18 - TGTGCCAGCTCACCATTCAGGACAGGGAACACCGGGGAGCTGTTTTTT CASSPFRTGNTGELFF
TRBD1 TRBJ1-2 TRBV5-1 - TGCGCCAGCAGCTTCGGGGACAGGGTTTCCTATGGCTACACCTTC CASSFGDRVSYGYTF
- TRBJ2-2 TRBV6-6 few TGTGCCAGCAGTTACTTGGACTCCTTGGGCGGGGAGCTGTTTTTT CASSYLDSLGGELFF
- TRBJ1-2 TRBV20-1 few TGCAGTGCCCGACAGACGTATGGCTACACCTTC CSARQTYGYTF
TRBD1 TRBJ1-6 TRBV10-3 - TGTGCCATCAGTGAGTCGGGGGACAGGGGAGGAACACCCCTCCACTTT CAISESGDRGGTPLHF
- TRBJ2-3 TRBV3-1 - TGTGCCAGCAGCCAAGACGGGGCGGGGCGGCACCCAGATACGCAGTATTTT CASSQDGAGRHPDTQYF
TRBD2 TRBJ2-5 TRBV20-1 - TGCAGTGGGGCTAGCGGGGGTACGAAGGAGACCCAGTACTTC CSGASGGTKETQYF
TRBD1 TRBJ1-2 TRBV12-3/TRBV12-4 - TGTGCCAGCAGTCGGACAGGGTCTGGTGGCTACACCTTC CASSRTGSGGYTF
TRBD1 TRBJ1-4 TRBV7-9 - TGTGCCACGCGGGGGACAGGGGTTGAAAAACTGTTTTTT CATRGTGVEKLFF
- TRBJ2-1 TRBV20-1 few TGCAGTGCTAGATTTGGAACGGACTACAATGAGCAGTTCTTC CSARFGTDYNEQFF
- TRBJ2-4 TRBV5-4 few TGTGCCAGCAGCTTTACGGGGGCGCGAGTGAACATTCAGTACTTC CASSFTGARVNIQYF
TRBD2 TRBJ2-3 TRBV20-1 - TGCAGTGCTAGAGATGTCATAGGGACTAGCGGCACAGATACGCAGTATTTT CSARDVIGTSGTDTQYF
- TRBJ1-2 TRBV19 - TGTGCCAGTAGTGGGGACAATTTCTATGGCTACACCTTC CASSGDNFYGYTF
TRBD2 TRBJ2-1 TRBV6-6 - TGTGCCAGCAGTCCCCGGGGGAGCGGGGACTCCTACAATGAGCAGTTCTTC CASSPRGSGDSYNEQFF
TRBD1 TRBJ2-3 TRBV7-2 - TGTGCCAGCAGCCGATACGTTGGACAGGGTACGAAAGATACGCAGTATTTT CASSRYVGQGTKDTQYF
- TRBJ1-3 TRBV4-1 many TGCGCCAGCAGCCACCAGGCTGGAAACACCATATATTTT CASSHQAGNTIYF
- TRBJ1-3 TRBV4-3 - TGCGCCAGCAGCCCTGAATTGGGGGGGGCTGGAAACACCATATATTTT CASSPELGGAGNTIYF
- TRBJ2-6 TRBV4-3 few TGCGCCAGCAGCCAAGATTGGGGTTTCTCTGGGGCCAACGTCCTGACTTTC CASSQDWGFSGANVLTF
- TRBJ1-1 TRBV6-6 - TGTGCCAGCAGTTACGGCGGCCTGAACACTGAAGCTTTCTTT CASSYGGLNTEAFF
- TRBJ2-2 TRBV7-8 few TGTGCCAGCAGCTCGGACAGACTAGCCGGGGAGCTGTTTTTT CASSSDRLAGELFF
- TRBJ1-5 TRBV28 few TGTGCCAGCACGGGATCAGAGGGTAATCAGCCCCAGCATTTT CASTGSEGNQPQHF
TRBD2 TRBJ2-3 TRBV5-1 - TGCGCCAGCAGCCGGACCCGGGGGGAAGGCACAGATACGCAGTATTTT CASSRTRGEGTDTQYF
- TRBJ1-1 TRBV9 few TGTGCCAGCAGCCCTCAGGACTCGAACACTGAAGCTTTCTTT CASSPQDSNTEAFF
TRBD2 TRBJ2-4 TRBV11-2 few TGTGCCAGCAGCTTACTAGCGGGGGGGAAAAACATTCAGTACTTC CASSLLAGGKNIQYF
TRBD1 TRBJ1-1 TRBV6-6 - TGTGCCAGCAGTTACATCAGGACAGGGGGCCAGGATGAAGCTTTCTTT CASSYIRTGGQDEAFF
- TRBJ2-2 TRBV20-1 few TGCAGCTGGTTAGGGGACACCGGGGAGCTGTTTTTT CSWLGDTGELFF
- TRBJ1-2 TRBV20-1 - TGCAGTGCTATTAACTATGGCTACACCTTC CSAINYGYTF
- TRBJ2-3 TRBV2 - TGTGCCAGCAGATCCGACTTTACTAGCACAGATACGCAGTATTTT CASRSDFTSTDTQYF
TRBD2 TRBJ2-1 TRBV7-7 many TGTGCCAGCAGTCCTTATGGGACTAGCTCGTACTTCTTCAATGAGCAGTTCTTC CASSPYGTSSYFFNEQFF
- TRBJ2-7 TRBV20-1 few TGCAGTGCCCGACTCTTCCCCCACTACGAGCAGTACTTC CSARLFPHYEQYF
TRBD1 TRBJ2-4 TRBV12-3/TRBV12-4 - TGTGCCAGCACCGGGGACAGGGGGAACATTCAGTACTTC CASTGDRGNIQYF
TRBD1 TRBJ2-5 TRBV28 - TGTGCCAGCAGGACACACAGGGGATCTCCGGAGACCCAGTACTTC CASRTHRGSPETQYF
- TRBJ1-4 TRBV5-1 - TGCGCCAGCAGCCCCTGGACGCGCCGTGAAAAACTGTTTTTT CASSPWTRREKLFF
- TRBJ1-1 TRBV7-9 - TGTGCCAGCAGCTTACGGCAGTACACTGAAGCTTTCTTT CASSLRQYTEAFF
TRBD1 TRBJ1-1 TRBV4-1 - TGCGCCAGCTCCGAGGGACAGGGTTGGTCTGAAGCTTTCTTT CASSEGQGWSEAFF
TRBD1 TRBJ2-2 TRBV3-1 many TGTGCCAGCATATCGTCCGGGACAGGGAAGGTCGGGGAGCTGTTTTTT CASISSGTGKVGELFF
TRBD1 TRBJ2-1 TRBV5-1 - TGCGCCAGCAGCTTAAGGGATACAGGGGGCTCCTACAATGAGCAGTTCTTC CASSLRDTGGSYNEQFF
- TRBJ2-3 TRBV20-1 - TGCAGTGCTAGGCCGGGCACTCCTCGGGCTACTAGCACAGATACGCAGTATTTT CSARPGTPRATSTDTQYF
TRBD1 TRBJ2-3 TRBV3-1 - TGTGCCAGCAGCCTCGTACAGGGGGCTGTAGATACGCAGTATTTT CASSLVQGAVDTQYF
- TRBJ1-4 TRBV7-2 many TGTGCCAGCAGCTTAGGTCTTGGAGGAGGATCTAGTGAAAAACTGTTTTTT CASSLGLGGGSSEKLFF
- TRBJ1-2 TRBV4-3 few TGCGCCAGCAGCCCGGGTCCGTGGGGCTACACCTTC CASSPGPWGYTF
TRBD1 TRBJ1-3 TRBV20-1 many TGCAGTGCTAGAGTAGCTGGACAGGGAGGAAACACCATATATTTT CSARVAGQGGNTIYF
TRBD2 TRBJ2-2 TRBV15 many TGTGCCACCAGCACTCGGCCCGGGGGGAACGAAGGCACCGGGGAGCTGTTTTTT CATSTRPGGNEGTGELFF
TRBD2 TRBJ2-1 TRBV5-1 many TGCGCCAGCAGCCGGATTACTAGCGGGGGGGCTGGTGAGCAGTTCTTC CASSRITSGGAGEQFF
TRBD1 TRBJ2-2 TRBV7-3 - TGTGCCAGCAGCCTGATGACAGGGGGTTACACCGGGGAGCTGTTTTTT CASSLMTGGYTGELFF
TRBD1 TRBJ1-3 TRBV7-9 - TGTGCCAGCAGCACCGGGACAGGGGTGTCTGGAAACACCATATATTTT CASSTGTGVSGNTIYF
TRBD2 TRBJ2-3 TRBV4-2 - TGTGCCAGCAGCCCCGTCACTAGCGGGGGGCGGGATACGCAGTATTTT CASSPVTSGGRDTQYF
TRBD1 TRBJ2-2 TRBV29-1 - TGCAGCGCCCGGGACAGGAATGATGGGGAGCTGTTTTTT CSARDRNDGELFF
- TRBJ2-7 TRBV6-6 few TGTGCCAGCTGGGGGGGCCTCTCCTACGAGCAGTACTTC CASWGGLSYEQYF
- TRBJ1-6 TRBV18 - TGTGCCAGCTCACCGGGACCGAGAAATTCACCCCTCCACTTT CASSPGPRNSPLHF
- TRBJ1-1 TRBV4-3 - TGCGCCAGCAGCCCCTGGGAGGGGAACACTGAAGCTTTCTTT CASSPWEGNTEAFF